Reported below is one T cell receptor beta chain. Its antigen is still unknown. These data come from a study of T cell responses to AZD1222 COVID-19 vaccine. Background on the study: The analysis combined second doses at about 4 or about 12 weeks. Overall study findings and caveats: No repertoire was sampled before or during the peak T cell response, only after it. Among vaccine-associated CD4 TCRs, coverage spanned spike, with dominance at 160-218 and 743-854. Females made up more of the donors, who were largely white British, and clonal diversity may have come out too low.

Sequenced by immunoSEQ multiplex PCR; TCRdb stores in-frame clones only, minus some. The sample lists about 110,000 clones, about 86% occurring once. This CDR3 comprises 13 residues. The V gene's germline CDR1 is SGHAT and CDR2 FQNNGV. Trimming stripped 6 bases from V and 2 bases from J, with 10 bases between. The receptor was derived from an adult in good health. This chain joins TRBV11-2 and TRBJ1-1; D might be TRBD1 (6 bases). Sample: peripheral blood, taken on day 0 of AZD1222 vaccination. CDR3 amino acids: CASRRGGNTEAFF. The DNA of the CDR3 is TGTGCCAGCAGAAGGGGGGGCAACACTGAAGCTTTCTTT.